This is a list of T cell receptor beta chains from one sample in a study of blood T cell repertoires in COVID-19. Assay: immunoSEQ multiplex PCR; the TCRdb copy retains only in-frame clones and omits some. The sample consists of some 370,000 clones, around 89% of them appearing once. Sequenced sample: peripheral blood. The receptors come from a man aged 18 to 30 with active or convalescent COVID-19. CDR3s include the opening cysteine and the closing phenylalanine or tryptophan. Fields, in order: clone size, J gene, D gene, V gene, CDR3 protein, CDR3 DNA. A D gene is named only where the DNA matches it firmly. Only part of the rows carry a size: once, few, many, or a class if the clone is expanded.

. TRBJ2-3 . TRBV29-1 CSVEAWSGITDTQYF TGCAGCGTTGAAGCGTGGTCGGGAATCACAGATACGCAGTATTTT
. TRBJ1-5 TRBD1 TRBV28 CASRPTGVLHQPQHF TGTGCCAGCAGACCGACAGGGGTGCTTCATCAGCCCCAGCATTTT
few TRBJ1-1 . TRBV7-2 CASSLALFTVSEAFF TGTGCCAGCAGCTTAGCTCTCTTCACAGTGAGTGAAGCTTTCTTT
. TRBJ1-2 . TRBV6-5 CASSYFVTGYGYTF TGTGCCAGCAGTTATTTCGTTACCGGCTATGGCTACACCTTC
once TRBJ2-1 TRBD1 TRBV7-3 CASSSAPGTGEVNEQFF TGTGCCAGCAGCTCAGCTCCCGGGACAGGGGAGGTCAATGAGCAGTTCTTC
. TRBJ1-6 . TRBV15 CATSREIESSYNSPLHF TGTGCCACCAGCAGAGAGATCGAGAGCTCCTATAATTCACCCCTCCACTTT
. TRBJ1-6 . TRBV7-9 CASSTLGASSYNSPLHF TGTGCCAGCAGCACCCTGGGGGCGAGCTCCTATAATTCACCCCTCCACTTT
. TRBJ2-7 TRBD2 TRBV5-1 CASSPGNGLASYEQYF TGCGCCAGCAGCCCGGGTAACGGACTAGCCAGCTACGAGCAGTACTTC
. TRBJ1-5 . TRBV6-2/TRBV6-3 CASSHLPGLAQPQHF TGTGCCAGCAGTCACCTTCCAGGCCTGGCTCAGCCCCAGCATTTT
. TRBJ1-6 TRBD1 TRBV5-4 CASSTIQGNSPLHF TGTGCCAGCAGCACGATACAGGGGAATTCACCCCTCCACTTT
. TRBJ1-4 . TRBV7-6 CASSLNSRTNEKLFF TGTGCCAGCAGCTTAAATTCACGGACAAATGAAAAACTGTTTTTT
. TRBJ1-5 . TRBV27 CASSPLNQPQHF TGTGCCAGCAGTCCCCTCAATCAGCCCCAGCATTTT
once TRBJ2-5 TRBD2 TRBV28 CASSPRGAGGPETQYF TGTGCCAGCAGTCCCAGAGGAGCGGGGGGTCCGGAGACCCAGTACTTC
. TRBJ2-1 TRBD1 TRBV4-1 CASSQPGTGGPGGEQFF TGCGCCAGCAGCCAGCCCGGGACAGGGGGTCCCGGGGGTGAGCAGTTCTTC
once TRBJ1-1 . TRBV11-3 CASSLSVNTEAFF TGTGCCAGCAGCTTATCAGTTAACACTGAAGCTTTCTTT
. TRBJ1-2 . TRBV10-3 CAITETGWGGYTF TGTGCCATCACCGAAACAGGGTGGGGAGGCTACACCTTC
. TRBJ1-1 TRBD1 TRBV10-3 CAIQGQGATTEAFF TGTGCCATCCAGGGACAGGGGGCAACCACTGAAGCTTTCTTT
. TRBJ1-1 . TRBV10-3 CAISDGGDLTEAFF TGTGCCATCAGTGATGGAGGGGACCTCACTGAAGCTTTCTTT
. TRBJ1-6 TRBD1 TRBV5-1 CASSPDRAYSPLHF TGCGCCAGCAGCCCCGACAGGGCGTATTCACCCCTCCACTTT
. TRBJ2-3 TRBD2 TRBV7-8 CASSQTTSGGTDTQYF TGTGCCAGCAGCCAAACGACTAGCGGGGGCACAGATACGCAGTATTTT
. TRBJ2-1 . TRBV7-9 CASSLSPLSSYNEQFF TGTGCCAGCAGCTTAAGCCCCCTGAGCTCCTACAATGAGCAGTTCTTC
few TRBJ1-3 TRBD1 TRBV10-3 CAVTGFSGNTIYF TGTGCCGTGACAGGGTTTTCTGGAAACACCATATATTTT
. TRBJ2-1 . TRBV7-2 CASSLEDLPGLVEQFF TGTGCCAGCAGCTTGGAGGACTTACCAGGTCTCGTTGAGCAGTTCTTC
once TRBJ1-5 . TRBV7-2 CASSLAPDQPQHF TGTGCCAGCAGCTTAGCCCCAGATCAGCCCCAGCATTTT
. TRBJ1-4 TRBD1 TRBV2 CASSAWDREDEKLFF TGTGCCAGCAGTGCCTGGGACAGGGAGGATGAAAAACTGTTTTTT
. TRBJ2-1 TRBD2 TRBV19 CASRSPPGLGTSGSSSYNEQFF TGTGCCAGTAGATCTCCTCCTGGGTTGGGGACTAGCGGGTCGAGCTCCTACAATGAGCAGTTCTTC
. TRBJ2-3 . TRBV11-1 CASSLAFGRGSDTQYF TGTGCCAGCAGCTTAGCGTTCGGCAGGGGTTCAGATACGCAGTATTTT
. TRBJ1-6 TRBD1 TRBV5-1 CASSLDGRDRVNSPLHF TGCGCCAGCAGCTTGGACGGCCGGGACAGGGTTAACTCACCCCTCCACTTT
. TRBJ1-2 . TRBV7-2 CASSLALGYTF TGTGCCAGCAGCTTGGCCCTTGGCTACACCTTC
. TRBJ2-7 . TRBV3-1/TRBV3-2 CASSHPVTSGEQYF TGTGCCAGCAGCCACCCCGTCACATCGGGGGAGCAGTACTTC
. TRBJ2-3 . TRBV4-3 CASSQARTDTQYF TGCGCCAGCAGCCAAGCTAGGACAGATACGCAGTATTTT
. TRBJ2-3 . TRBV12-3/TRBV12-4 CASRLGGGNTQYF TGTGCCAGCAGGCTTGGGGGCGGAAATACGCAGTATTTT
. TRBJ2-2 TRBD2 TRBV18 CASSPFAPSGSSGTGELFF TGTGCCAGCTCACCCTTTGCGCCTAGCGGGAGTTCGGGCACCGGGGAGCTGTTTTTT
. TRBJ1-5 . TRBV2 CASSQNSANQPQHF TGTGCCAGCAGTCAGAACAGTGCCAATCAGCCCCAGCATTTT
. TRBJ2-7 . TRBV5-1 CASSEDSHPYEQYF TGCGCCAGCAGCGAGGACTCCCATCCCTACGAGCAGTACTTC
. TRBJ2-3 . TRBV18 CASSPEMRRDTQYF TGTGCCAGCTCACCGGAGATGAGAAGAGATACGCAGTATTTT
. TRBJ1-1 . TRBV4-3 CASSPAGAGAEAFF TGCGCCAGCAGCCCGGCGGGGGCTGGGGCTGAAGCTTTCTTT
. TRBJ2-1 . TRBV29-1 CSVDGVSYNEQFF TGCAGCGTTGATGGAGTCTCCTACAATGAGCAGTTCTTC
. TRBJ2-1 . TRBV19 CASSLGRGWNEQFF TGTGCCAGTAGCCTGGGGAGGGGGTGGAATGAGCAGTTCTTC
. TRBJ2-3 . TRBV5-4 CASSLRDLTDTQYF TGTGCCAGCAGCCTGCGAGATTTAACAGATACGCAGTATTTT
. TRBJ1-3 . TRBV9 CASSVAGRSSGNTIYF TGTGCCAGCAGCGTAGCTGGGAGATCCTCTGGAAACACCATATATTTT
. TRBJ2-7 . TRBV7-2 CASSLARLAYEQYF TGTGCCAGCAGCTTGGCCAGACTAGCCTACGAGCAGTACTTC